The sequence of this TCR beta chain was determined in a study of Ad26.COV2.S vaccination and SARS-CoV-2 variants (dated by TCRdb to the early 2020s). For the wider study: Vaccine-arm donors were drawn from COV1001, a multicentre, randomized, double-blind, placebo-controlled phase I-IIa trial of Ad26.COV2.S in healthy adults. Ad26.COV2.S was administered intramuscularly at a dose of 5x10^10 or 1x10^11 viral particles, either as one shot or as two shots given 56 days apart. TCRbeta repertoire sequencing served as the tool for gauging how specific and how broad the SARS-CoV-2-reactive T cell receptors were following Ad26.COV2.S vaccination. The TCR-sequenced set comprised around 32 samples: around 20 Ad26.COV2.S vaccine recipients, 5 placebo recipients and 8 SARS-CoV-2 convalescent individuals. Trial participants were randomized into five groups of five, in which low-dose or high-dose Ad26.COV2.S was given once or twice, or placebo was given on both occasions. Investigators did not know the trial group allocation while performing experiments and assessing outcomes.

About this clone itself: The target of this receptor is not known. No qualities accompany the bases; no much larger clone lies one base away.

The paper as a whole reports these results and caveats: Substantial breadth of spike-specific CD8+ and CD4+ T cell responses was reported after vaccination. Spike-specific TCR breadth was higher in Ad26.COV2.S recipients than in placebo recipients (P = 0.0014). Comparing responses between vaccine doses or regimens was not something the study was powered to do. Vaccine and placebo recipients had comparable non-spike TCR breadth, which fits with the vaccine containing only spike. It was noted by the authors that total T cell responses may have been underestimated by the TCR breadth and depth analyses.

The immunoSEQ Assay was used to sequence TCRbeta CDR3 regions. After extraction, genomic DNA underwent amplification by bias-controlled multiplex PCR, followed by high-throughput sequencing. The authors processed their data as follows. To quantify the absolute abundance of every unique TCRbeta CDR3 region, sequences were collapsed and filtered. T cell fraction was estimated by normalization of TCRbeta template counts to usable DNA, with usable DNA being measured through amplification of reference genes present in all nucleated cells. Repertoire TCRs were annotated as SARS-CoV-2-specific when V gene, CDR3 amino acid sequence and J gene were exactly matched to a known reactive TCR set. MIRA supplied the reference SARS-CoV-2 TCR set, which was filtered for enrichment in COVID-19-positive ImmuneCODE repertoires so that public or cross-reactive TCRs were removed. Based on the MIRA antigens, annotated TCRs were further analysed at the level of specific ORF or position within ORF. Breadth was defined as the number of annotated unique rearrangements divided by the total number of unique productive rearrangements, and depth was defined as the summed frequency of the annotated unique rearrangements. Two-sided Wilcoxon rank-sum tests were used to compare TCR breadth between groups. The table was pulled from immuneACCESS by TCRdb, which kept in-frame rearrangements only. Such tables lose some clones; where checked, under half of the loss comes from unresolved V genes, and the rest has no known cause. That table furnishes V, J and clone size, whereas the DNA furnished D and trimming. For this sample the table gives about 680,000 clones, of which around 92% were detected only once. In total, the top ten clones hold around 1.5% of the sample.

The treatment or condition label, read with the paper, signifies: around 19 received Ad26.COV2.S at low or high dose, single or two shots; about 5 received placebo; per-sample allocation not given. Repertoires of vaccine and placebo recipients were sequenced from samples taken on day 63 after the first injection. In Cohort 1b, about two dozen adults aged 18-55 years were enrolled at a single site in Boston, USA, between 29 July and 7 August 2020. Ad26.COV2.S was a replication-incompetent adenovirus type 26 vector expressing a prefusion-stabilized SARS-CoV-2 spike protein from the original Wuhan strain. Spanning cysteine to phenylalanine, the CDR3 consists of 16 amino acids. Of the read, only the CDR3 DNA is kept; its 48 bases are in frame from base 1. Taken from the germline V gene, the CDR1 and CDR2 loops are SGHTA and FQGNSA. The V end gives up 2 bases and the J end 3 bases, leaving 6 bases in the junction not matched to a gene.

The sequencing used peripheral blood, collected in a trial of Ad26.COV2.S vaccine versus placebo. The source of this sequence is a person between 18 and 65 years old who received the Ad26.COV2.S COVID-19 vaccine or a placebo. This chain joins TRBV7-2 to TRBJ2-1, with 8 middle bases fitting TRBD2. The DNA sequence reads TGTGCCAGCAGCTTAATCAGGACTAGCCTCTACAATGAGCAGTTCTTC. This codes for CASSLIRTSLYNEQFF.